This paragraph reports one TCR beta chain. This specimen comes from a study of T cells after yellow fever vaccination. Study details: Preparing low-cell-number fractions relied on SMART-Seq v4 Ultra Low Input.

Germline lookup yields CDR1 SGHNT and CDR2 YENEEA. This CDR3 spans 14 amino acids. Trimming took 5 bases from V and 4 from J, leaving 13 bases between them. TCRdb passed the 5' RACE reads through MiXCR, listing each CDR3 protein once. The sample consists of about 210,000 distinct CDR3 sequences, approximately 3.2% of them appearing once. The clonotype was recovered from a man between 18 and 29 years old who received the YFV17D yellow fever vaccine. The chain uses TRBV11-3 and TRBJ2-3, with D maybe TRBD1 (7 bases). Sample: CD4+ T cells sorted from PBMCs, taken 10 days after the yellow fever booster vaccination. CDR3 loop: CASSPGGSSDTQYF. CDR3 DNA sequence: TGTGCCAGCAGCCCAGGGGGGTCATCAGATACGCAGTATTTT.